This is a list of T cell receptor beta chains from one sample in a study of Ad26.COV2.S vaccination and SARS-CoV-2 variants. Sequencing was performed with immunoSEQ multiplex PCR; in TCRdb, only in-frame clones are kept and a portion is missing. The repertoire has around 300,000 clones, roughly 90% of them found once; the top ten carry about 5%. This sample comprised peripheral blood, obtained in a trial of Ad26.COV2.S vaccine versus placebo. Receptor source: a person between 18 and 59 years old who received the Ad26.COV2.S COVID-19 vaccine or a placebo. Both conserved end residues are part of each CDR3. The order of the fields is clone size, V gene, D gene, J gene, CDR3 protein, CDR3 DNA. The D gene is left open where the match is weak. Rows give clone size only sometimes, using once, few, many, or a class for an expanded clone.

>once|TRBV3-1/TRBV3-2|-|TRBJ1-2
CASSQATHSYGYTF
TGTGCCAGCAGCCAAGCAACCCATTCTTATGGCTACACCTTC
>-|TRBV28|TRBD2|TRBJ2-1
CASRKGTSGTGEQFF
TGTGCCAGCAGGAAGGGGACTAGCGGGACAGGTGAGCAGTTCTTC
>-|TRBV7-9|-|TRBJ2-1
CASSLEWRNNEQFF
TGTGCCAGCAGCTTAGAGTGGCGGAACAATGAGCAGTTCTTC
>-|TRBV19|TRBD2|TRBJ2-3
CASSPSPGLAVSDTQYF
TGTGCCAGTAGTCCCTCACCGGGACTAGCGGTATCAGATACGCAGTATTTT
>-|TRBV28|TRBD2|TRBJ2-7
CASSRGLAGTSSYEQYF
TGTGCCAGCAGTAGGGGACTAGCGGGGACAAGCTCCTACGAGCAGTACTTC
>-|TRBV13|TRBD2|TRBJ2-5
CASSLNAAGGETQYF
TGTGCCAGCAGCTTAAATGCCGCGGGGGGAGAGACCCAGTACTTC
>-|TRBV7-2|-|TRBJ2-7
CASSPTWGLAYEQYF
TGTGCCAGCAGCCCGACCTGGGGGTTAGCCTACGAGCAGTACTTC
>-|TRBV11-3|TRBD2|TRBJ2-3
CASSRGTSGTDTQYF
TGTGCCAGCAGCCGAGGGACTAGCGGCACAGATACGCAGTATTTT
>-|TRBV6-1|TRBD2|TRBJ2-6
CASSELGGSGANVLTF
TGTGCCAGCAGTGAATTGGGGGGGTCTGGGGCCAACGTCCTGACTTTC
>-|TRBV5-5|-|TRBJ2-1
CASSLYANEQFF
TGTGCCAGCAGCTTGTACGCCAATGAGCAGTTCTTC
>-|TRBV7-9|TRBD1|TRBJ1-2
CASSLVGDRDYGYTF
TGTGCCAGCAGCTTAGTCGGGGACAGAGACTATGGCTACACCTTC
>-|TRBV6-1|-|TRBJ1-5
CASSGTWGGSRGQPQHF
TGTGCCAGCAGTGGTACCTGGGGGGGAAGTCGTGGTCAGCCCCAGCATTTT
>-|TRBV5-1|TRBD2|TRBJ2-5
CASSSSGGHETQYF
TGCGCCAGCAGCTCTAGCGGGGGGCATGAGACCCAGTACTTC
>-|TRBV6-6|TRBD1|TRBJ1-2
CASRPGKDRANYGYTF
TGTGCCAGCAGGCCAGGAAAGGACAGGGCGAACTATGGCTACACCTTC
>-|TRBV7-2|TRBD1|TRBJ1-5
CASSPTGDGNQPQHF
TGTGCCAGCAGCCCGACAGGGGACGGCAATCAGCCCCAGCATTTT
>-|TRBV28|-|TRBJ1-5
CASSGLGQTNQPQHF
TGTGCCAGCAGTGGGCTCGGACAGACTAATCAGCCCCAGCATTTT
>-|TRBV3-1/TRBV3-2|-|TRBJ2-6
CASSQGWGWEANVLTF
TGTGCCAGCAGCCAGGGCTGGGGCTGGGAGGCCAACGTCCTGACTTTC
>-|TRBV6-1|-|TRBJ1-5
CASSEWGGFQPQHF
TGTGCCAGCAGTGAATGGGGAGGGTTCCAGCCCCAGCATTTT
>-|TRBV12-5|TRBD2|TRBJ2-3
CASGFSGGEARTDTQYF
TGTGCTAGTGGTTTTTCTGGGGGGGAGGCCCGCACAGATACGCAGTATTTT
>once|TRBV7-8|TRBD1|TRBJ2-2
CASSRTGGRAGELFF
TGTGCCAGCAGCCGCACAGGGGGTAGGGCCGGGGAGCTGTTTTTT
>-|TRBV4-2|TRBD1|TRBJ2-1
CASSPWTGPGEQFF
TGTGCCAGCAGCCCCTGGACAGGGCCGGGTGAGCAGTTCTTC
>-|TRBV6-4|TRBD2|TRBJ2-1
CASSPTSYLAFNEQFF
TGTGCCAGCAGTCCGACTAGCTATCTGGCGTTCAATGAGCAGTTCTTC
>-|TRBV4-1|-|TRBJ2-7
CASSQALTNSYEQYF
TGCGCCAGCAGCCAAGCGCTAACAAATAGCTACGAGCAGTACTTC
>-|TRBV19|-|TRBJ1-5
CASSIRDTERQPQHF
TGTGCCAGTAGTATTCGAGACACAGAACGGCAGCCCCAGCATTTT
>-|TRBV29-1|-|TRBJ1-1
CSVEVQLGSEAFF
TGCAGCGTTGAAGTGCAATTGGGCTCTGAAGCTTTCTTT
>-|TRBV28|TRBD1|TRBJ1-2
CASSLRTGKTF
TGTGCCAGCAGTCTACGGACAGGGAAAACCTTC
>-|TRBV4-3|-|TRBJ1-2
CASSQDLSGGPGGYTF
TGCGCCAGCAGCCAAGATCTTTCCGGGGGCCCGGGAGGCTACACCTTC
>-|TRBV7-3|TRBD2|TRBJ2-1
CASSLSGLASIPIEQFF
TGTGCCAGCAGCTTAAGTGGACTAGCGAGTATCCCGATCGAGCAGTTCTTC
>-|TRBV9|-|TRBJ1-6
CASGPEQRGSPLHF
TGTGCCAGCGGCCCAGAACAGCGAGGTTCACCCCTCCACTTT
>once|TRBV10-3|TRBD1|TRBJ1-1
CAIRRQGANTEAFF
TGTGCCATCAGAAGACAGGGGGCGAACACTGAAGCTTTCTTT
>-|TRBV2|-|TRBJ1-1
CASSGLGSRAEAFF
TGTGCCAGCAGTGGACTGGGGAGCCGAGCTGAAGCTTTCTTT
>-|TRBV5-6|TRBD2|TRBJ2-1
CASSLELAGTYNEQFF
TGTGCCAGCAGCTTAGAACTAGCGGGGACCTACAATGAGCAGTTCTTC
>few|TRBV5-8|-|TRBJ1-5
CASSLLSDSTGSNQPQHF
TGTGCCAGCAGCTTACTCTCTGACTCGACAGGTAGCAATCAGCCCCAGCATTTT
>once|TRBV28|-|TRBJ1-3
CASMAGFGNTIYF
TGTGCCAGCATGGCAGGGTTCGGAAACACCATATATTTT
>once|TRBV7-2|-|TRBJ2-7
CASSLDSRVREQYF
TGTGCCAGCAGCTTAGACTCTAGGGTCCGCGAGCAGTACTTC
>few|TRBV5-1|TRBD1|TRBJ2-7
CASSQTGGASYEQYF
TGCGCCAGCAGCCAAACAGGGGGCGCTTCCTACGAGCAGTACTTC
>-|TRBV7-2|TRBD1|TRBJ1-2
CASSLNQGDDGYTF
TGTGCCAGCAGCTTAAACCAGGGGGATGATGGCTACACCTTC
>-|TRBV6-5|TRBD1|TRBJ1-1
CASSYLSGGVNTEAFF
TGTGCCAGCAGTTACCTCTCAGGGGGCGTGAACACTGAAGCTTTCTTT
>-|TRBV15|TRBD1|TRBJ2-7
CATSRTGVTYEQYF
TGTGCCACCAGCAGGACAGGGGTGACCTACGAGCAGTACTTC
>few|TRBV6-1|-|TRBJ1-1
CASSEGFEAFF
TGTGCCAGCAGTGAAGGCTTTGAAGCTTTCTTT
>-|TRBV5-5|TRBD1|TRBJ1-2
CASSPRTGANYGYTF
TGTGCCAGCAGCCCGAGGACAGGGGCCAACTATGGCTACACCTTC
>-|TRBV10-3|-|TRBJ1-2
CAIRGFYGYTF
TGTGCCATCCGGGGGTTTTATGGCTACACCTTC
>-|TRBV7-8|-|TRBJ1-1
CASSPTGGGRLPKNTEAFF
TGTGCCAGCAGCCCCACTGGCGGGGGCCGCTTACCCAAGAACACTGAAGCTTTCTTT
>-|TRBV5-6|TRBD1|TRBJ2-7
CASSNAGTEAYEQYF
TGTGCCAGCAGCAACGCCGGGACAGAGGCCTACGAGCAGTACTTC
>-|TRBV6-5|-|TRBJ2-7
CASIRDGQAYEQYF
TGTGCCAGCATTCGGGACGGCCAAGCCTACGAGCAGTACTTC
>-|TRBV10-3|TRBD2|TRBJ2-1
CAISAGLAGSGEQFF
TGTGCCATCAGTGCAGGACTAGCGGGGAGCGGTGAGCAGTTCTTC
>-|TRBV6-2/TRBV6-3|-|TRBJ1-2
CASSYSTDYGYTF
TGTGCCAGCAGTTACTCGACAGACTATGGCTACACCTTC
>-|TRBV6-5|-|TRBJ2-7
CASTVRGLAVAEQYF
TGTGCCAGCACGGTGCGGGGGCTAGCGGTTGCCGAGCAGTACTTC